This T cell receptor (beta chain) was recovered during a study of T cell responses to AZD1222 COVID-19 vaccine. CDR3 size: 15 residues. Germline V gene lookup returns CDR1 SGHRS and CDR2 YFSETQ. Deletions cut 0 bases from V and 5 bases from J, with 14 bases between. Method: immunoSEQ multiplex PCR; TCRdb's copy keeps in-frame clones and lacks some. The sample records fewer than 150,000 clones, about 92% being singletons. This sample comprised peripheral blood, obtained on day 0 of AZD1222 vaccination. The TCR originated in an adult in good health. This chain connects TRBV5-1 to TRBJ2-5; maybe TRBD1 (7 bases). The CDR3 region has the DNA TGCGCCAGCAGCTTGGCAGGAGGGGGCGATGAGACCCAGTACTTC. This sequence encodes CASSLAGGGDETQYF.